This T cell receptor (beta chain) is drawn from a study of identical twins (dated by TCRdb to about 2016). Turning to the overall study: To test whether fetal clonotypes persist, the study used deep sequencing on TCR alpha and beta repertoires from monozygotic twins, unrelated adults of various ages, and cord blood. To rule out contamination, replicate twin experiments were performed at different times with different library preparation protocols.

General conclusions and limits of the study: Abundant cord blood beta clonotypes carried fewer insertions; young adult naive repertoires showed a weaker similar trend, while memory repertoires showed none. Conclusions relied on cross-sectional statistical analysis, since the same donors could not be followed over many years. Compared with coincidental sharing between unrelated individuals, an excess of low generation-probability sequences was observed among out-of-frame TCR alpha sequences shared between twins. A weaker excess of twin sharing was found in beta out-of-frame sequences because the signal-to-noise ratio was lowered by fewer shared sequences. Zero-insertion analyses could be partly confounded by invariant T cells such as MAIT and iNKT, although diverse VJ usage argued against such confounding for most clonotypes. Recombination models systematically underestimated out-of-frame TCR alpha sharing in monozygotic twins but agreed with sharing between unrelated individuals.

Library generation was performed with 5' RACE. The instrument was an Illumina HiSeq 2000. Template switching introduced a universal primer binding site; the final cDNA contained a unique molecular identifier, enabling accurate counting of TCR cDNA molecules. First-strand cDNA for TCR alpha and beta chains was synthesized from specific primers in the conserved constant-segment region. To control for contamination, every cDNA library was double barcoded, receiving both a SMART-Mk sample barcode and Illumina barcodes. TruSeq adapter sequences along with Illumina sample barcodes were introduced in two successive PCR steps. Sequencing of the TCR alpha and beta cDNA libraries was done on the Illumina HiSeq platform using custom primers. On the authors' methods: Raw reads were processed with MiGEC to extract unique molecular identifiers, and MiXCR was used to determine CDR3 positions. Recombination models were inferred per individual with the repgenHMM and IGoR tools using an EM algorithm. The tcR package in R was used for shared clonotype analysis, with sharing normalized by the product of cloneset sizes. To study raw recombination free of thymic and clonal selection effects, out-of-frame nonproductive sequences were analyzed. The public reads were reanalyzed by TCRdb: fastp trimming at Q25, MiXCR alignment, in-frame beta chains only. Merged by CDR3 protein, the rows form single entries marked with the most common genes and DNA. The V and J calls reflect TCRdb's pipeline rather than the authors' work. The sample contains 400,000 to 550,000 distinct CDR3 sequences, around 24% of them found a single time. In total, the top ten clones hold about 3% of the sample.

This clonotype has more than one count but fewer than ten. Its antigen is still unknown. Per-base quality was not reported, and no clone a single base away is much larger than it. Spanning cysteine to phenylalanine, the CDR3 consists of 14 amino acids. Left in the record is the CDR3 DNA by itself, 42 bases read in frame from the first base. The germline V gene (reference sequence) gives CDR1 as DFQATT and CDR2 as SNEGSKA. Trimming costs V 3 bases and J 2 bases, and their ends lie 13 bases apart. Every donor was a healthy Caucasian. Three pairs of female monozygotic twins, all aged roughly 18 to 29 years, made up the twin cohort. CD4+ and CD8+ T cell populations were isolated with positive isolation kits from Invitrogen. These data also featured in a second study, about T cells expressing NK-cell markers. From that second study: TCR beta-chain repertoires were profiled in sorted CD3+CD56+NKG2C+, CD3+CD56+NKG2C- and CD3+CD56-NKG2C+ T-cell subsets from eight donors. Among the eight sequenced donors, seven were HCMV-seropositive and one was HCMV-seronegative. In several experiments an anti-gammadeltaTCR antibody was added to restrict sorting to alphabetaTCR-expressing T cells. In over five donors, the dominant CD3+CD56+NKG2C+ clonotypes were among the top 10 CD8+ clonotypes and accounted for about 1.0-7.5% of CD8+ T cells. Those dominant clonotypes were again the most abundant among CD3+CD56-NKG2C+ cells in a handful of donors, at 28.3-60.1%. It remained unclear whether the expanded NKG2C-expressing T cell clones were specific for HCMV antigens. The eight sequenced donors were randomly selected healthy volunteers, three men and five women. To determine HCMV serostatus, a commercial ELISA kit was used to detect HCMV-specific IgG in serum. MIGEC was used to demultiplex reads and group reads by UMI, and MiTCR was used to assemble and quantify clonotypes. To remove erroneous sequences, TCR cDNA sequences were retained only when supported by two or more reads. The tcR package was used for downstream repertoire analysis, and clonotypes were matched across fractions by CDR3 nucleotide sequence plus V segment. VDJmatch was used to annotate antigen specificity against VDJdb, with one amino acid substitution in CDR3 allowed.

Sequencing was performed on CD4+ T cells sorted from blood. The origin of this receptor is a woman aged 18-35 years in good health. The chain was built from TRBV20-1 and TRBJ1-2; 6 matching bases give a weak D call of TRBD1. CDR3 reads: CSASGTGMNYGYTF. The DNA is TGCAGTGCTAGTGGTACAGGGATGAACTATGGCTACACCTTC.